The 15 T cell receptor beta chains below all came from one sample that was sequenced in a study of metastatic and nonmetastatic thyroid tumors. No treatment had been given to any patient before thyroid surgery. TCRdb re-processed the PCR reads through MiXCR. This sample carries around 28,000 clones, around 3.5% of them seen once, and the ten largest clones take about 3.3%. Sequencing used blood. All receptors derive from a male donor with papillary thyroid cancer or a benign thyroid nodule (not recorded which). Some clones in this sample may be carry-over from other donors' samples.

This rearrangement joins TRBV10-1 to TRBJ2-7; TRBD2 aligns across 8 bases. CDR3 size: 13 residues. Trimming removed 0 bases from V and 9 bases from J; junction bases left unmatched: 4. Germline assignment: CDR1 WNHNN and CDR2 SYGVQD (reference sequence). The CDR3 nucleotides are TGCGCCAGCAGTGAGTCGGGACTAGTCGGGCAGTACTTC. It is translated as CASSESGLVGQYF.

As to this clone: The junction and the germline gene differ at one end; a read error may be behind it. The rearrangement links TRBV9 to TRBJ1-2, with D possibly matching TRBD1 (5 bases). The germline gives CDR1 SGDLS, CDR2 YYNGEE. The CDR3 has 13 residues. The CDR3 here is CASSVYRNYGYTF. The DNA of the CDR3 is TGTGCCAGTAGCGTGTACAGGAACTATGGCTACACCTTC.

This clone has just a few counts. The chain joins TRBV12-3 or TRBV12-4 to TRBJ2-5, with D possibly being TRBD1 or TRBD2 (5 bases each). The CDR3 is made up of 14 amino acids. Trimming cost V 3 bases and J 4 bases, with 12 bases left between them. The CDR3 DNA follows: TGTGCCAGCAGTTTTGACAGCGGAACAGAGACCCAGTACTTC. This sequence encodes CASSFDSGTETQYF.

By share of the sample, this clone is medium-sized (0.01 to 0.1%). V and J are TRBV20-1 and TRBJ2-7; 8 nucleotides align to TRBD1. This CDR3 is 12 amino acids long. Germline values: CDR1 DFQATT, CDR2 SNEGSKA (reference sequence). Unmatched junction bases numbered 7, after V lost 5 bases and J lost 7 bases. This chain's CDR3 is CSAQQGAWEQYF. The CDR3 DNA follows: TGCAGTGCTCAGCAGGGGGCTTGGGAGCAGTACTTC.

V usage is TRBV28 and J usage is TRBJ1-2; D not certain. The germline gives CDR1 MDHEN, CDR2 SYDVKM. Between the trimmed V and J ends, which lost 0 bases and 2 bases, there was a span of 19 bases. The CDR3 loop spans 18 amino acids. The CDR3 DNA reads TGTGCCAGCAGTTTATGGGGGAACGGTGGGCCAACCAACTATGGCTACACCTTC. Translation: CASSLWGNGGPTNYGYTF.

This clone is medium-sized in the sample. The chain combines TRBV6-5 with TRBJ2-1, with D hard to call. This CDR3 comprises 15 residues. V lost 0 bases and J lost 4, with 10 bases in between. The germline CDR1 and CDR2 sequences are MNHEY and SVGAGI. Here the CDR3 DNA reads TGTGCCAGCAGTTACTCGAACCAGGAATACAATGAGCAGTTCTTC. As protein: CASSYSNQEYNEQFF.

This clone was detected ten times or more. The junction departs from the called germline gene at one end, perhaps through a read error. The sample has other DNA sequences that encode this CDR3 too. The CDR3 is CASSTDRDRETQYF. For the CDR3, the DNA is TGTGCTAGTAGTACCGACAGGGATCGGGAGACCCAGTACTTC. V and J are TRBV19 and TRBJ2-5; 7 bases are a match to TRBD1. Germline loops: CDR1 LNHDA, CDR2 SQIVND (reference sequence). The CDR3 spans 14 residues.

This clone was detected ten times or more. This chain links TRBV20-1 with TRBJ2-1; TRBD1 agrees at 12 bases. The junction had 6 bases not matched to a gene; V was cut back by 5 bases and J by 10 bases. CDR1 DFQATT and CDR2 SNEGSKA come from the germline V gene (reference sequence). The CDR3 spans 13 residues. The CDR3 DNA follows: TGCAGTGCTTGGGGACAGGGGGCAGGGGAGCAGTTCTTC. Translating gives CSAWGQGAGEQFF.

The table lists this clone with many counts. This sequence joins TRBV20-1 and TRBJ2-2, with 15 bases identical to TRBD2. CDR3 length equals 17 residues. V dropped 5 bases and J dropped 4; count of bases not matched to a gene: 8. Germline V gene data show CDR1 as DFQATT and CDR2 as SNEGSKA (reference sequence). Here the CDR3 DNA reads TGCAGTGCTCCCCGGACTAGCGGGAGGGGAGGCACCGGGGAGCTGTTTTTT. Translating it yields CSAPRTSGRGGTGELFF.

DNA for the CDR3: TGTGCCAGCAGTCCCAACAGGGTCTATGAGGAGTACTTC. Translation gives CASSPNRVYEEYF. The chain has TRBV7-9 and TRBJ2-7; D perhaps matches TRBD1 (6 bases). CDR3 size: 13 residues. V shed 6 bases and J shed 11 bases, with 20 bases lying between them. The germline gives CDR1 SEHNR, CDR2 FQNEAQ (reference sequence).

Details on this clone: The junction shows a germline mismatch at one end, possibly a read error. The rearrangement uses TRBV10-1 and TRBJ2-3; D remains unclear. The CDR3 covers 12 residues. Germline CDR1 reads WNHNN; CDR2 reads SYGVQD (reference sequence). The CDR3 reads CSSSESSDTQYF. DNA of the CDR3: TGTTCCAGCAGTGAGTCGAGCGATACGCAGTATTTT.

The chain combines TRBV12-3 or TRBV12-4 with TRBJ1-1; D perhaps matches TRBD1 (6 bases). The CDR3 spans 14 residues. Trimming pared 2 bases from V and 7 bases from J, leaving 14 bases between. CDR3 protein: CASSLNHRVVEAFF. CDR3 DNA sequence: TGTGCCAGCAGTTTAAATCACAGGGTGGTTGAAGCTTTCTTT.

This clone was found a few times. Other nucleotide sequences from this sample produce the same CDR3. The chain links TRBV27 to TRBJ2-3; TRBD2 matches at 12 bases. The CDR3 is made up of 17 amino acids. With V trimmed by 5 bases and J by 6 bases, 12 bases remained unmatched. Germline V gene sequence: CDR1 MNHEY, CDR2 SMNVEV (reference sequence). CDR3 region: CASSARLAGASGDTQYF. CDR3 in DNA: TGTGCCAGCAGTGCACGACTAGCGGGAGCCTCCGGGGATACGCAGTATTTT.

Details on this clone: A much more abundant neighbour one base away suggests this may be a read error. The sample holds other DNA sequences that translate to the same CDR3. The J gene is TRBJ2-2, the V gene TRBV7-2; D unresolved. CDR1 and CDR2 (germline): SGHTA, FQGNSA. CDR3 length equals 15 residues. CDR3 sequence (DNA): TGTGCCAGCAGCTTATCACAGACAAACACCTGGGAGCTGTTTTTT. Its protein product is CASSLSQTNTWELFF.

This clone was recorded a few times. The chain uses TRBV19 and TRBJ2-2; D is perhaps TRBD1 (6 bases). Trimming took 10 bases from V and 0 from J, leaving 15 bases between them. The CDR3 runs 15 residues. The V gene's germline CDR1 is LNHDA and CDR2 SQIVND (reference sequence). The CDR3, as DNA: TGTGCCACCGCCAACAGGGCCGCGAACACCGGGGAGCTGTTTTTT. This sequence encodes CATANRAANTGELFF.